This T cell receptor (beta chain) was captured in a study of identical twins (dated by TCRdb to the mid-2010s). Regarding the complete study: TCR alpha and beta repertoires from monozygotic twins, unrelated adults of various ages and cord blood were deep-sequenced to test whether fetal clonotypes persist. Replicate twin experiments were performed at different times using different library preparation protocols to rule out contamination. General conclusions and limits of the study: Recombination models systematically underestimated out-of-frame TCR alpha sharing in monozygotic twins but agreed with sharing between unrelated individuals. Compared with coincidental sharing between unrelated individuals, an excess of low generation-probability sequences was observed among out-of-frame TCR alpha sequences shared between twins. Invariant T cells such as MAIT and iNKT could partly confound zero-insertion analyses, though diverse VJ usage argued against this for most clonotypes. A weaker excess of twin sharing was found in beta out-of-frame sequences because the signal-to-noise ratio was lowered by fewer shared sequences. Fewer insertions were carried by abundant cord blood beta clonotypes, a similar but weaker trend appeared in young adult naive repertoires, and no such trend appeared in memory repertoires. Because the same donors could not be followed over many years, the conclusions relied on cross-sectional statistical analysis.

Every donor in the study was a healthy Caucasian. Miltenyi CD45RO+ enrichment and human naive T-cell isolation kits were used to isolate memory (CD45RO+) and naive T cells from PBMC. Counted from cysteine to phenylalanine, this CDR3 has 14 amino acids. The entry retains the CDR3 DNA only, 42 bases that are in frame from base 1. The germline V gene (reference sequence) specifies MNHEY as CDR1 and SMNVEV as CDR2. Germline trimming amounts to 3 bases on V and 6 bases on J, with 6 as the count of junction bases outside the gene matches. This clonotype came up many times. Its antigen is currently not known. No per-base quality is available; no much larger clone lies one base away. To prepare the library, 5' RACE was applied. The data were produced on an Illumina HiSeq 2000. A universal primer binding site was added through template switching, and the final cDNA carried a unique molecular identifier so that TCR cDNA molecules could be counted accurately. First-strand cDNA for TCR alpha and beta chains was synthesized from specific primers in the conserved constant-segment region. To control for contamination, each cDNA library was double barcoded with a SMART-Mk sample barcode plus Illumina barcodes. TruSeq adapter sequences along with Illumina sample barcodes were introduced in two successive PCR steps. TCR alpha and beta cDNA libraries were sequenced on the Illumina HiSeq platform with custom primers. In the paper's pipeline: MiGEC was used to process raw reads and extract unique molecular identifiers, and MiXCR was used to find CDR3 positions. For each individual, recombination models were inferred using an EM algorithm with the repgenHMM and IGoR tools. Shared clonotype analysis was performed with the tcR package in R, normalizing sharing by the product of cloneset sizes. To study raw recombination without the effects of thymic and clonal selection, out-of-frame nonproductive sequences were analyzed. The public reads were quality trimmed at Q25 with fastp and then assembled into clones with MiXCR by TCRdb, keeping productive beta chains. Each CDR3 protein appears once, grouped with its most common genes and DNA. For this entry, the V and J calls and clone size follow TCRdb and not the study's own pipeline. Present in this sample are about 100,000 distinct CDR3 sequences, about 6.1% of which were seen just once. The ten top clones hold about 12% of the sample.

Specimen: memory T cells sorted from blood. The cell subset or site label corresponds to: CD45RO+ enriched T cells. The V and J segments used are TRBV27 and TRBJ1-1, and TRBD1 aligns with 8 junction nucleotides. The TCR originated in a woman between 45 and 60 years old in good health. The CDR3 protein sequence reads: CASSFQGARAEAFF. The nucleotides are TGTGCCAGCAGTTTCCAGGGGGCTAGGGCTGAAGCTTTCTTT.